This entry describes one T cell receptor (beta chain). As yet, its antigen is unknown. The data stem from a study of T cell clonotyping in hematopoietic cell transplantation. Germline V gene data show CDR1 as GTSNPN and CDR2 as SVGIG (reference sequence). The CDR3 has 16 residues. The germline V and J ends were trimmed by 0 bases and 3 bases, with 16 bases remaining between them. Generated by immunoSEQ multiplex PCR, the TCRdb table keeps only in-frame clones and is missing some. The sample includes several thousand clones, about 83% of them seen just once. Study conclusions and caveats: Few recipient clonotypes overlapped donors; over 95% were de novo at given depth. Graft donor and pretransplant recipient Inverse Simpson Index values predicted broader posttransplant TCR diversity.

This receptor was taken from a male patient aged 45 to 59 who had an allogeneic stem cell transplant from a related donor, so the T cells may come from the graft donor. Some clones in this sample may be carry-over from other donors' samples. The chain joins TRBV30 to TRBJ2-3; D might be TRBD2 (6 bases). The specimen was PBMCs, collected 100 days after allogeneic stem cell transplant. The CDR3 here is CAWSVGAGWMTDTQYF. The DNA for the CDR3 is TGTGCCTGGAGTGTAGGGGCGGGGTGGATGACAGATACGCAGTATTTT.